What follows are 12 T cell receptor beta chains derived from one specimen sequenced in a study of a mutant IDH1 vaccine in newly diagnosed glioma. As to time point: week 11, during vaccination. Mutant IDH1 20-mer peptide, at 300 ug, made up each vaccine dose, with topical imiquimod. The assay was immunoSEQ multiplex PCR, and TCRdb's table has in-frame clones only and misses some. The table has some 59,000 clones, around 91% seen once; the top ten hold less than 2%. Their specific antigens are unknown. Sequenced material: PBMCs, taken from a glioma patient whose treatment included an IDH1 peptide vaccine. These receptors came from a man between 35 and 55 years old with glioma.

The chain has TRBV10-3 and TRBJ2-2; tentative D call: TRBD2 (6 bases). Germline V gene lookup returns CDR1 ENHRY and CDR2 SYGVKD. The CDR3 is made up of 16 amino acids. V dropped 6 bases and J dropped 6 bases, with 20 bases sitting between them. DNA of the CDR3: TGTGCCATCAGAGCCTTTTCGGGGGATAACCCCGGGGAGCTGTTTTTT. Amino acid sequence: CAIRAFSGDNPGELFF.

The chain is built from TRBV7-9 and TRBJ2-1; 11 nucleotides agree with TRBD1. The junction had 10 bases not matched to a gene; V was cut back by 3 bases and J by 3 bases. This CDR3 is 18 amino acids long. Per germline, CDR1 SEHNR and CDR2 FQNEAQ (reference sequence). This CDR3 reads CASSLGQGERGLYNEQFF. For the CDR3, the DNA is TGTGCCAGCAGCTTGGGACAGGGGGAGCGGGGGCTCTACAATGAGCAGTTCTTC.

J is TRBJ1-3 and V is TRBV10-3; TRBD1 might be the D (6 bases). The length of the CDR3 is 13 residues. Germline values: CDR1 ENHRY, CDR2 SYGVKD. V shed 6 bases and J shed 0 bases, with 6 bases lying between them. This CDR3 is CAIRDSSGNTIYF. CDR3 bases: TGTGCCATCAGGGACAGCTCTGGAAACACCATATATTTT.

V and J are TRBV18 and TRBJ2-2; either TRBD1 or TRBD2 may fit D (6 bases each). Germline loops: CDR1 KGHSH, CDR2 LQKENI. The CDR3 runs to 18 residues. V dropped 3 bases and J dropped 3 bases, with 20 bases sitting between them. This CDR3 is CASSPRGARVMDTGELFF. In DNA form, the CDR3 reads TGTGCCAGCTCACCGAGGGGGGCGCGCGTCATGGACACCGGGGAGCTGTTTTTT.

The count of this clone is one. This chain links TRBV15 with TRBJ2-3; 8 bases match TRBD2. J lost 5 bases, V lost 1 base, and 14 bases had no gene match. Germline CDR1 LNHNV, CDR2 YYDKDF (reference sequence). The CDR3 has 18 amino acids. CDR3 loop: CATSRVFGTGGPRDTQYF. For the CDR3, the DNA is TGTGCCACCAGCAGAGTCTTTGGGACGGGAGGGCCAAGAGATACGCAGTATTTT.

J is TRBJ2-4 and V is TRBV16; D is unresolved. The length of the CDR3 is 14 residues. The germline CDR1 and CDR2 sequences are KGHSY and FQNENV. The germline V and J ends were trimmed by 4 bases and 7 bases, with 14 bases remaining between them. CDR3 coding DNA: TGTGCCAGCAGCCCCATGGGCACCGTGAACATTCAGTACTTC. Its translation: CASSPMGTVNIQYF.

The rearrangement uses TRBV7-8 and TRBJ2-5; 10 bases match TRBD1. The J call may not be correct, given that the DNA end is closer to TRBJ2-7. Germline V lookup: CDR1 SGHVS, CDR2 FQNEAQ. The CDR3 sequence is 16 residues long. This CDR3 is CASRQGARGGSYEQYF. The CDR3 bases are TGTGCCAGCCGACAGGGGGCGCGGGGAGGGTCCTACGAGCAGTACTTC.

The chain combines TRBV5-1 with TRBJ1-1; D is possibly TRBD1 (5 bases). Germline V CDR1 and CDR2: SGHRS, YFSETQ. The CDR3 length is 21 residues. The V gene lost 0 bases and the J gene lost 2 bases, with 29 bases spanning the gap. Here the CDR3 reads CASSLGTRDRYYQPHNTEAFF. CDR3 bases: TGCGCCAGCAGCTTGGGGACGCGGGACCGATACTATCAACCGCACAACACTGAAGCTTTCTTT.

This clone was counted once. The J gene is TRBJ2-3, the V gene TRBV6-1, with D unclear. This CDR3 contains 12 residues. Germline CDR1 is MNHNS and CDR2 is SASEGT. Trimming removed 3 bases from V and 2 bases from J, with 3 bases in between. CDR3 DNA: TGTGCCAGCAGTGATTACACAGATACGCAGTATTTT. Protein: CASSDYTDTQYF.

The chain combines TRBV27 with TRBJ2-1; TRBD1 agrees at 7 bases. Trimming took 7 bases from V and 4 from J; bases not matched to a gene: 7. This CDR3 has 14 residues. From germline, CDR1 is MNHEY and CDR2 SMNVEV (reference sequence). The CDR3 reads CASKKGQTYNEQFF. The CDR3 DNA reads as TGTGCCAGCAAAAAGGGACAGACTTACAATGAGCAGTTCTTC.

Written as DNA, the CDR3 is TGTGCCAGCAGCTTGGTAATAGGGACAGGCCCCTCTGGAAACACCATATATTTT. Protein sequence: CASSLVIGTGPSGNTIYF. The chain employs TRBV5-5 and TRBJ1-3, with 8 bases that match TRBD1. Germline lookup yields CDR1 SGHKS and CDR2 YYEKEE (reference sequence). After removal of 0 bases from V and 0 bases from J, the junction contained 8 bases not matched to a gene. This CDR3 region has 18 residues.

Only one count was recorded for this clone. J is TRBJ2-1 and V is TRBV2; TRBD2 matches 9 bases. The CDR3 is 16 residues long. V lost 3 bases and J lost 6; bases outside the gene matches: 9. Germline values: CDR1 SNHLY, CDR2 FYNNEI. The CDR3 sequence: CASSDPPLAGSNEQFF. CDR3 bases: TGTGCCAGCAGTGATCCCCCTCTAGCGGGATCCAATGAGCAGTTCTTC.